This T cell receptor (beta chain) was recovered during a study of Graves' ophthalmopathy and Graves' hyperthyroidism. V gave up 3 bases and J gave up 1 base, with 16 bases separating them. The CDR3 is 17 residues long. Exclusion applied to patients with other autoimmune diseases, uncontrolled infections, pregnancy or lactation. RNA transcripts provided the template for amplifying TCR beta CDR3 regions. HTBI primers were employed in first-round RT-PCR, then a second-round multiplex PCR followed. MiXCR, applied by TCRdb to the multiplex PCR reads, yields one record per CDR3 protein. Of roughly 600,000 distinct CDR3 sequences listed, under 45% are singletons. The table lists this clonotype with a few counts.

The rearrangement uses TRBV12-3 or TRBV12-4 and TRBJ1-5, with D maybe TRBD1 (6 bases). This sequence was found in an adult man with Graves' hyperthyroidism. The sequencing input was peripheral blood or thyroid tissue (not recorded which). This CDR3 is CASSFWVGGRSNQPQHF. The CDR3 bases are TGTGCCAGCAGTTTTTGGGTAGGGGGGAGGAGCAATCAGCCCCAGCATTTT.